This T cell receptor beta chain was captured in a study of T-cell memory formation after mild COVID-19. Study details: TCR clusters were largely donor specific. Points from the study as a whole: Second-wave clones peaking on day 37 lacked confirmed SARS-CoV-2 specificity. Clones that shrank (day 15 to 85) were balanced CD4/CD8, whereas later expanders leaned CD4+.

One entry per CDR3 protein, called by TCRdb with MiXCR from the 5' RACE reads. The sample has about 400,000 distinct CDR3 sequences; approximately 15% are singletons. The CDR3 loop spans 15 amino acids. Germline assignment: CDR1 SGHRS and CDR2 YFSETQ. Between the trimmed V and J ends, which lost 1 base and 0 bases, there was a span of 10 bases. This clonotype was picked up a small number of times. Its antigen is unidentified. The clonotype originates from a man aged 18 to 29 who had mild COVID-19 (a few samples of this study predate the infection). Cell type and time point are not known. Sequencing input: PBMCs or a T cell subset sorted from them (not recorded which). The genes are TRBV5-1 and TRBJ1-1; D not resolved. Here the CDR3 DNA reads TGCGCCAGCAGCTTGCGGCCCACATTGAACACTGAAGCTTTCTTT. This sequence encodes CASSLRPTLNTEAFF.